This T cell receptor beta chain is from a study of T cells in Graves' hyperthyroidism and ophthalmopathy. In the study overall: Before treatment of any kind, peripheral blood was taken at initial diagnosis.

This clonotype appeared many times. What it binds is unknown. The hyperthyroidism patients had all been newly diagnosed, and their disease duration was under 2 months. Their ages ranged from 18 to 65 years. Together with thyroid ultrasound, orbital computed tomography, serum thyroxine and TRAb, clinical symptoms were used for diagnoses. The study, taken as a whole, reports: The model's output predicted ophthalmopathy at a median of approximately 6.5 months prior to onset.

Trimming stripped 3 bases from V and 0 bases from J, with 9 bases between. CDR3 length: 15 amino acids. Germline CDR1 and CDR2: KGHSH and LQKENI. The source material, RNA transcripts, was used to amplify TCR beta CDR3 regions. A set of HTBI primers served as the primers for a first-round RT-PCR of the TCR CDR3. A single record per CDR3 protein comes from TCRdb applying MiXCR to the multiplex PCR reads. The table has 690,000 or so distinct CDR3 sequences, around 19% seen once. The receptor was isolated from a woman aged 50 to 65 with Graves' hyperthyroidism that later progressed to Graves' ophthalmopathy. This chain links TRBV18 with TRBJ1-5; D remains unclear. The sequenced sample consisted of blood. The CDR3: CASSPGGTSNQPQHF. The CDR3 DNA reads as TGTGCCAGCTCACCTGGTGGAACTAGCAATCAGCCCCAGCATTTT.